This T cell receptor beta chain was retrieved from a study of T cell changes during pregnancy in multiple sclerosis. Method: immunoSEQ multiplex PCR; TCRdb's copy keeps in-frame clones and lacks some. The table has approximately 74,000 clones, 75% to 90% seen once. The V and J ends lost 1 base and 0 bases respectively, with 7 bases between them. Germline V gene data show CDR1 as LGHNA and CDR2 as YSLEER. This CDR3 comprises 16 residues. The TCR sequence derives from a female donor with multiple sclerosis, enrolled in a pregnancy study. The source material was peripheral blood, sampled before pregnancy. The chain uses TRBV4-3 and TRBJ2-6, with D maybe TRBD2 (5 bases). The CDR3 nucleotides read TGCGCCAGCAGCCAAGTAGGAGGCTCTGGGGCCAACGTCCTGACTTTC. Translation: CASSQVGGSGANVLTF.